This TCR beta chain was identified in a study of T cell clusters in autoimmune cytopenias. In terms of frequency, this clonotype is medium-sized. Multiplex touch-down PCR amplified TRB using TRB-A and TRB-B pools in one tube. Following a re-call of the multiplex PCR reads, TCRdb has one entry per CDR3 protein and lacks DNA. The table lists some 6,000 distinct CDR3 sequences, with about 20% in the top ten. Some 38,000 genome equivalents of blood DNA were amplified for TRB. The origin of this receptor is a human donor with an autoimmune cytopenia or autoimmune hepatitis (not recorded which). Source material: peripheral blood.

The CDR3 is CASSLQDTGELFF. The J gene is TRBJ2-2, the V gene TRBV12-3 or TRBV12-4. This CDR3 comprises 13 residues.